Following are 5 T cell receptor beta chains from one sample sequenced in a study of neurological immune-mediated disorders. Each CDR3 protein gets one entry after TCRdb re-called the 5' RACE reads with MiXCR. The table lists 70,000 to 90,000 distinct CDR3 sequences, 5% to 6% of them singletons, with 7.9% in the top ten. Time point in this sample: longitudinal time-point 2. Input material: PBMCs. These TCRs come from an older woman with multiple sclerosis.

This clonotype has ten or more counts. The genes are TRBV12-3 or TRBV12-4 and TRBJ2-1, with 8 bases that match TRBD1. The CDR3 is 13 residues long. The ends lost 8 bases at V and 7 bases at J; junction bases unmatched: 7. The CDR3 bases are TGTGCCAGCGGACAGGGAAATGGAAATGAGCAGTTCTTC. It specifies CASGQGNGNEQFF.

On this clonotype itself: Just one base apart from a much larger clone, this may be a read error. The CDR3: CASRSTGTLYSGNIIYF. DNA for the CDR3: TGTGCCAGCAGGTCGACAGGGACATTATACTCTGGAAACATCATATATTTT. The chain carries TRBV12-3 or TRBV12-4 and TRBJ1-3; 7 positions agree with TRBD1. The CDR3 totals 17 residues.

This clonotype was observed at least ten times. V is TRBV5-1 and J is TRBJ2-3; D possibly matches TRBD1 or TRBD2 (6 bases each). This CDR3 has 16 residues. CDR1 is SGHRS and CDR2 is YFSETQ in the germline V gene. Trimming cost V 0 bases and J 0 bases, with 11 bases left between them. The CDR3 DNA is TGCGCCAGCAGCTTGGAAGGGGGGCTGAGCACAGATACGCAGTATTTT. Residues: CASSLEGGLSTDTQYF. Full variable domain (rest looked up from reference TRBV5-1 and TRBJ2-3): KAGVTQTPRYLIKTRGQQVTLSCSPISGHRSVSWYQQTPGQGLQFLFEYFSETQRNKGNFPGRFSGRQFSNSRSEMNVSTLELGDSALYLCASSLEGGLSTDTQYFGPGTRLTVL.

This clonotype was picked up a small number of times. V is TRBV6-1 and J is TRBJ1-4; D remains unclear. The CDR3 is made up of 14 amino acids. Trimming shortened V by 1 base and J by 8 bases, and 11 bases separated the two germline ends. The germline V gene encodes CDR1 MNHNS and CDR2 SASEGT. The CDR3: CASSEVVRGEKLFF. The CDR3 bases are TGTGCCAGCAGTGAAGTCGTACGGGGAGAAAAACTGTTTTTT.

Ten or more counts support this clonotype. V usage is TRBV7-8 and J usage is TRBJ2-5; 7 bases map to TRBD2. Germline V CDR1 and CDR2: SGHVS, FQNEAQ. The CDR3 spans 14 residues. Germline trimming cut 5 bases from V and 2 bases from J; bases unmatched to any gene: 5. CDR3 coding DNA: TGTGCCAGCAGCAGCGGGACGGTACAAGAGACCCAGTACTTC. Translation: CASSSGTVQETQYF.